A few counts support the clone carrying this TCR beta chain. In germline, CDR1 is KGHDR, CDR2 SFDVKD. V gave up 9 bases and J gave up 5 bases, with 4 bases separating them. The CDR3 spans 10 residues. The data derive from a study of patients and donors after allogeneic stem cell transplantation. MiXCR was run by TCRdb on the RT-PCR reads, yielding one entry per CDR3 protein. This table holds around 200,000 distinct CDR3 sequences, around two fifths found once. The TCR comes from a human donor who was either an allogeneic HSCT recipient or a stem cell or donor lymphocyte infusion donor (not recorded which). It is not recorded whose cells these are; they may come from a transplant donor. Sequenced input: blood, either unsorted or a sorted T cell fraction (not recorded which). The chain couples TRBV24-1 to TRBJ1-5; D remains unclear. CDR3 coding DNA: TGTGCCACCCCCTATCAGCCCCAGCATTTT. Translated: CATPYQPQHF.